The 21 T cell receptor beta chains below come from one sample, sequenced in a study of TIL therapy for anti-PD-1-resistant metastatic lung cancer. Time point denoted: pre-treatment sample, taken before nivolumab and TIL therapy. Sequencing used immunoSEQ v3. The protocol was immunoSEQ multiplex PCR, while the TCRdb copy is restricted to in-frame clones and leaves out a portion. Here the sample spans tens of thousands of clones, roughly 70% being singletons. The specimen was blood, collected at baseline. The receptors here all came from a person aged 25-80 years with non-small cell lung cancer.

In its sample, this clone was seen a few times. The chain is built from TRBV5-1 and TRBJ1-1; a weak D match, TRBD1 (6 bases). The CDR3 runs to 16 residues. Germline V gives CDR1 SGHRS, CDR2 YFSETQ. With 4 bases removed from V and 4 bases from J, the gap between germline ends came to 20 bases. The CDR3 region is CASSLRVDGGRTEAFF. In DNA, the CDR3 is TGCGCCAGCAGCCTCCGGGTGGATGGGGGGCGCACTGAAGCTTTCTTT.

The rearrangement joins TRBV21-1 to TRBJ2-1; the table's D call, TRBD2, has no DNA check behind it. TRBV21-1 is a listed pseudogene. The CDR3 is made up of 18 amino acids. The CDR3 sequence: CASSNPRKRGTSYNEQFF. In DNA form, the CDR3 reads TGTGCCAGCAGCAATCCCCGAAAACGGGGGACCTCCTACAATGAGCAGTTCTTC.

V and J are TRBV4-3 and TRBJ1-6; D gene uncertain. V dropped 0 bases and J dropped 11 bases, with 11 bases sitting between them. Germline V gene lookup returns CDR1 LGHNA and CDR2 YSLEER. The CDR3 length is 14 residues. CDR3 sequence reads: CASSQDLEQAPLHF. CDR3 bases: TGCGCCAGCAGCCAAGATTTAGAGCAAGCACCCCTCCACTTT.

This chain uses TRBV9 with TRBJ2-2; TRBD1 is a possible D gene (5 bases). The V gene lost 3 bases and the J gene lost 1 base, with 7 bases spanning the gap. This CDR3 is built from 14 residues. Germline CDR1 and CDR2: SGDLS and YYNGEE. CDR3 DNA sequence: TGTGCCAGCAGCGCAGGACAGAACACCGGGGAGCTGTTTTTT. It is translated as CASSAGQNTGELFF.

The chain joins TRBV7-2 to TRBJ2-1, with 12 bases aligning to TRBD2. CDR3 length: 16 amino acids. V trimming: 5 bases; J trimming: 12 bases; junction bases outside the gene matches: 14. Germline values: CDR1 SGHTA, CDR2 FQGNSA. The DNA for the CDR3 is TGTGCCAGCAGCGCTTCTAGCGGGGGGGCCTATCGAGCGCAGTTCTTC. Amino acids: CASSASSGGAYRAQFF.

This chain links TRBV11-2 with TRBJ2-7; D tentatively reads TRBD1 or TRBD2 (6 bases each). V lost 1 base and J 6 bases, leaving 10 bases between the germline ends. The CDR3 covers 13 residues. Germline values: CDR1 SGHAT, CDR2 FQNNGV. In nucleotides, the CDR3 is TGTGCCAGCAGCTTAGTAGGAGGGGGCGAGCAGTACTTC. Translating gives CASSLVGGGEQYF. Together with reference TRBV11-2 and TRBJ2-7, the CDR3 gives the full variable domain: EAGVAQSPRYKIIEKRQSVAFWCNPISGHATLYWYQQILGQGPKLLIQFQNNGVVDDSQLPKDRFSAERLKGVDSTLKIQPAKLEDSAVYLCASSLVGGGEQYFGPGTRLTVT.

J is TRBJ2-7 and V is TRBV7-9, with D perhaps matching TRBD1 or TRBD2 (5 bases each). V was cut by 5 bases and J by 13 bases, with 24 bases left in between. CDR3 length: 14 residues. Germline values: CDR1 SEHNR, CDR2 FQNEAQ (reference sequence). The CDR3 sequence is CASSRTSGGQVRYF. The CDR3, as DNA: TGTGCCAGCAGCCGAACTAGTGGGGGTCAAGTACGATACTTC. The full variable domain, its missing parts supplied by reference TRBV7-9 and TRBJ2-7, is DTGVSQNPRHKITKRGQNVTFRCDPISEHNRLYWYRQTLGQGPEFLTYFQNEAQLEKSRLLSDRFSAERPKGSFSTLEIQRTEQGDSAMYLCASSRTSGGQVRYFGPGTRLTVT.

The gene calls are TRBV7-2 and TRBJ1-5, with D possibly being TRBD1 (6 bases). Trimming stripped 2 bases from V and 7 bases from J, with 9 bases between. CDR1 is SGHTA, CDR2 FQGNSA, per germline. This CDR3 is 13 amino acids long. The CDR3: CASSLQGSQPQHF. CDR3 bases: TGTGCCAGCAGCTTACAGGGGAGCCAGCCCCAGCATTTT.

The chain uses TRBV9 and TRBJ2-1; 15 nucleotides align to TRBD2. The CDR3 has 15 amino acids. With V trimmed by 4 bases and J by 7 bases, 3 bases remained unmatched. Per germline, CDR1 SGDLS and CDR2 YYNGEE. The CDR3 bases are TGTGCCAGCAGCCCGGGACTAGCGGGAGGAAATGAGCAGTTCTTC. Protein product: CASSPGLAGGNEQFF.

This clone has just one count. This chain uses TRBV19 with TRBJ2-4, with 12 bases that match TRBD2. Germline assignment: CDR1 LNHDA and CDR2 SQIVND (reference sequence). The CDR3 is made up of 22 amino acids. V dropped 0 bases and J dropped 4; count of bases not matched to a gene: 19. CDR3 sequence (DNA): TGTGCCAGTAGTATAGATGGGCCGGGACCGATTACTAGCGGGAGGCGGAAAAACATTCAGTACTTC. Amino acid sequence: CASSIDGPGPITSGRRKNIQYF.

The V call is TRBV27, the J call TRBJ2-3, with D tentatively TRBD2 (6 bases). The CDR3 has 14 residues. The V gene lost 0 bases and the J gene lost 6 bases, with 10 bases spanning the gap. From germline, CDR1 is MNHEY and CDR2 SMNVEV (reference sequence). CDR3 region: CASSLSVGSDTQYF. CDR3 DNA sequence: TGTGCCAGCAGTTTATCGGTCGGGAGTGATACGCAGTATTTT.

V usage is TRBV28 and J usage is TRBJ1-5, with D unresolved. V dropped 4 bases and J dropped 3 bases, with 16 bases sitting between them. There are 16 residues in the CDR3. CDR1 is MDHEN, CDR2 SYDVKM, per germline. CDR3 DNA sequence: TGTGCCAGCAGTTATGTCTTCGAGACATACAATCAGCCCCAGCATTTT. Translating gives CASSYVFETYNQPQHF.

This clone was counted between two and nine times. J is TRBJ1-5 and V is TRBV19; D not certain. The germline V gene has CDR1 LNHDA and CDR2 SQIVND (reference sequence). The CDR3 loop spans 13 amino acids. V was trimmed by 6 bases and J by 4 bases, leaving 10 bases between them. The CDR3 sequence: CASSQLFNQPQHF. In DNA form, the CDR3 reads TGTGCCAGTAGCCAGCTCTTTAATCAGCCCCAGCATTTT.

This clone was counted a few times. The chain has TRBV7-6 and TRBJ1-1; perhaps TRBD1 as D (5 bases). V was trimmed by 6 bases and J by 1 base, leaving 12 bases between them. The CDR3 is 14 residues long. Germline V gene lookup returns CDR1 SGHVS and CDR2 FNYEAQ. CDR3 DNA: TGTGCCAGCAGTCCTGGGGCCGGGAACACTGAAGCTTTCTTT. It yields the protein CASSPGAGNTEAFF.

This clone was counted a single time. CDR3 region: CATSTRDSPYGYTF. In DNA, the CDR3 is TGTGCCACCAGCACCCGCGACAGCCCTTATGGCTACACCTTC. The chain couples TRBV15 to TRBJ1-2; D may be TRBD1 (5 bases). CDR1 and CDR2 from the germline V gene are LNHNV and YYDKDF (reference sequence). This CDR3 spans 14 amino acids. V was clipped by 4 bases and J by 5 bases, with 14 bases between them.

V and J are TRBV4-3 and TRBJ1-1; D remains unclear. The CDR3 runs 15 residues. Germline V lookup: CDR1 LGHNA, CDR2 YSLEER. Deletions cut 0 bases from V and 7 bases from J, with 15 bases between. CDR3 amino acids: CASSQDYGGAGEAFF. The DNA for the CDR3 is TGCGCCAGCAGCCAAGATTATGGAGGCGCAGGTGAAGCTTTCTTT.

This clone was counted a few times. The genes are TRBV27 and TRBJ1-1; D perhaps matches TRBD1 (5 bases). Between the trimmed V and J ends, which lost 4 bases and 1 base, there was a span of 7 bases. The CDR3 totals 13 residues. The germline V gene encodes CDR1 MNHEY and CDR2 SMNVEV (reference sequence). DNA for the CDR3: TGTGCCAGCAGTTGGGGGGGGAACACTGAAGCTTTCTTT. Protein product: CASSWGGNTEAFF.

V and J are TRBV4-3 and TRBJ1-1; D is perhaps TRBD1 (6 bases). This CDR3 spans 13 amino acids. V was cut by 1 base and J by 8 bases, with 11 bases left in between. The V gene's germline CDR1 is LGHNA and CDR2 YSLEER. Written as DNA, the CDR3 is TGCGCCAGCAGCCAAGGAAGGGGGGCGGAAGCTTTCTTT. Translating it yields CASSQGRGAEAFF.

The rearrangement uses TRBV7-2 and TRBJ1-2; D may be TRBD1 (5 bases). The CDR3 loop spans 15 amino acids. V lost 6 bases and J 2 bases, leaving 16 bases between the germline ends. CDR1 is SGHTA, CDR2 FQGNSA, per germline. The CDR3 region is CASSLTGSYNYGYTF. The CDR3 DNA sequence: TGTGCCAGCAGTCTAACAGGCAGCTACAACTATGGCTACACCTTC.

The chain is built from TRBV7-2 and TRBJ2-3; TRBD2 aligns across 8 bases. CDR3 length: 16 residues. Germline V CDR1 and CDR2: SGHTA, FQGNSA. Germline trimming cut 1 base from V and 1 base from J; bases unmatched to any gene: 4. CDR3 sequence reads: CASSLGAGAGTDTQYF. DNA for the CDR3: TGTGCCAGCAGCTTAGGAGCGGGGGCCGGCACAGATACGCAGTATTTT.

This clone was detected only once. The gene calls are TRBV9 and TRBJ1-2, with 10 bases matching TRBD1. Unmatched junction bases numbered 6, after V lost 5 bases and J lost 5 bases. CDR3 length equals 14 residues. Germline assignment: CDR1 SGDLS and CDR2 YYNGEE. CDR3 in DNA: TGTGCCAGCAGAAGACAGGGGGCTTGGTATGGCTACACCTTC. This encodes CASRRQGAWYGYTF.